A selection of T cell receptor beta chains follows, all from one sample in a study of blood T cell repertoires in COVID-19. Generated by immunoSEQ multiplex PCR, the TCRdb table keeps only in-frame clones and is missing some. The sample lists around 170,000 clones, roughly 90% occurring once. The sample taken for sequencing was peripheral blood. All receptors derive from a man in his fifties or sixties with acute or convalescent COVID-19. The CDR3 runs from the conserved cysteine through the conserved F or W. The D gene is left open where the match is weak. Some rows mark clone size as missing; the rest say once, few, many or name a class of expanded clone.

D gene: TRBD1
J gene: TRBJ1-2
V gene: TRBV28
clone size: .
CDR3 DNA: TGTGCCAGCACCGTAAAGGGGACGAAGGGGGCATATGGCTACACCTTC
CDR3 protein: CASTVKGTKGAYGYTF

D gene: TRBD1
J gene: TRBJ1-2
V gene: TRBV2
clone size: .
CDR3 DNA: TGTGCCAGCAGTGAAGCTACTTACTTTGAGACAGGGGGCACTGGCTACACCTTC
CDR3 protein: CASSEATYFETGGTGYTF

D gene: .
J gene: TRBJ2-3
V gene: TRBV7-9
clone size: .
CDR3 DNA: TGTGCCAGCAGCTATCCTAGTTCTGGCACAGATACGCAGTATTTT
CDR3 protein: CASSYPSSGTDTQYF

D gene: TRBD1
J gene: TRBJ1-2
V gene: TRBV4-1
clone size: .
CDR3 DNA: TGCGCCAGCAGCCACGCCGGGACAGGGAATGGCTACACCTTC
CDR3 protein: CASSHAGTGNGYTF

D gene: TRBD1
J gene: TRBJ1-1
V gene: TRBV19
clone size: .
CDR3 DNA: TGTGCCAGTAGTAGACGACAGGGGTGGAACACTGAAGCTTTCTTT
CDR3 protein: CASSRRQGWNTEAFF

D gene: .
J gene: TRBJ2-3
V gene: TRBV6-2/TRBV6-3
clone size: once
CDR3 DNA: TGTGCCAGCACCCCCAAAAGGGAGACAGATACGCAGTATTTT
CDR3 protein: CASTPKRETDTQYF

D gene: .
J gene: TRBJ2-2
V gene: TRBV7-3
clone size: .
CDR3 DNA: TGTGCCAGCAGCCCAACCGGGGCCGGGGAGCTGTTTTTT
CDR3 protein: CASSPTGAGELFF

D gene: .
J gene: TRBJ2-3
V gene: TRBV11-2
clone size: .
CDR3 DNA: TGTGCCAGCAGCTTAGACTCCGCGTCAGATACGCAGTATTTT
CDR3 protein: CASSLDSASDTQYF

D gene: TRBD1
J gene: TRBJ2-3
V gene: TRBV7-6
clone size: .
CDR3 DNA: TGTGCCAGCAGCCCAGACAGGGTTGGACGGGGTACGCAGTATTTT
CDR3 protein: CASSPDRVGRGTQYF

D gene: .
J gene: TRBJ2-5
V gene: TRBV20-1
clone size: .
CDR3 DNA: TGCAGTGCTAGTACGGGGAGGACGGGATGGACCCAGTACTTC
CDR3 protein: CSASTGRTGWTQYF

D gene: .
J gene: TRBJ2-3
V gene: TRBV9
clone size: once
CDR3 DNA: TGTGCCAGCAGCGTAGAGCCGGGTGCAGATACGCAGTATTTT
CDR3 protein: CASSVEPGADTQYF

D gene: TRBD2
J gene: TRBJ2-1
V gene: TRBV14
clone size: .
CDR3 DNA: TGTGCCAGCAGCCCAGCGACCGGGACTAGCGGGAGCAATGAGCAGTTCTTC
CDR3 protein: CASSPATGTSGSNEQFF

D gene: .
J gene: TRBJ1-2
V gene: TRBV18
clone size: .
CDR3 DNA: TGTGCCAGCTCACCAGGACAGCTCGAGGGCTACACCTTC
CDR3 protein: CASSPGQLEGYTF

D gene: .
J gene: TRBJ2-7
V gene: TRBV5-1
clone size: .
CDR3 DNA: TGCGCCAGCAGCTTGGAGGCAGGGGAGGGCTACGAGCAGTACTTC
CDR3 protein: CASSLEAGEGYEQYF

D gene: TRBD1
J gene: TRBJ1-1
V gene: TRBV6-5
clone size: .
CDR3 DNA: TGTGCCAGCAGTTCGGACAGGGAGACTGAAGCTTTCTTT
CDR3 protein: CASSSDRETEAFF

D gene: TRBD2
J gene: TRBJ2-1
V gene: TRBV7-3
clone size: few
CDR3 DNA: TGTGCCAGCAGCTTAAATGGCGGGGGAGCCCACAATGAGCAGTTCTTC
CDR3 protein: CASSLNGGGAHNEQFF

D gene: TRBD2
J gene: TRBJ2-3
V gene: TRBV10-2
clone size: .
CDR3 DNA: TGCGCCAGCAGTGAGTCGGGACTAGCGGCCATGTCCACAGATACGCAGTATTTT
CDR3 protein: CASSESGLAAMSTDTQYF

D gene: TRBD1
J gene: TRBJ2-5
V gene: TRBV24-1
clone size: .
CDR3 DNA: TGTGCCACCAGTGATTCCCGACAGGGCCAAGAGACCCAGTACTTC
CDR3 protein: CATSDSRQGQETQYF

D gene: .
J gene: TRBJ1-5
V gene: TRBV12-3/TRBV12-4
clone size: many
CDR3 DNA: TGTGCCAGCAGCAGGACAGAGAGTCAGCCCCAGCATTTT
CDR3 protein: CASSRTESQPQHF

D gene: TRBD1
J gene: TRBJ2-2
V gene: TRBV6-5
clone size: .
CDR3 DNA: TGTGCCAGCAGTACGACAGGGGGCGACACCGGGGAGCTGTTTTTT
CDR3 protein: CASSTTGGDTGELFF

D gene: .
J gene: TRBJ2-7
V gene: TRBV27
clone size: .
CDR3 DNA: TGTGCCAGCAGTTTCCGTCACAGGGAGCCTACCGGGGAGCAGTACTTC
CDR3 protein: CASSFRHREPTGEQYF

D gene: .
J gene: TRBJ2-2
V gene: TRBV9
clone size: .
CDR3 DNA: TGTGCCAGCAGCTTTCGGGAGGGGGCTACCACCGGGGAGCTGTTTTTT
CDR3 protein: CASSFREGATTGELFF

D gene: TRBD1
J gene: TRBJ2-1
V gene: TRBV12-5
clone size: once
CDR3 DNA: TGTGCTAGTGGTTTGGTACAGGGGGCCCACAATGAGCAGTTCTTC
CDR3 protein: CASGLVQGAHNEQFF

D gene: .
J gene: TRBJ2-5
V gene: TRBV7-9
clone size: .
CDR3 DNA: TGTGCCAGCAGCTGGGGACTTCAAGAGACCCAGTACTTC
CDR3 protein: CASSWGLQETQYF

D gene: .
J gene: TRBJ2-1
V gene: TRBV6-2/TRBV6-3
clone size: .
CDR3 DNA: TGTGCCAGCAGTTATTGGGCGACTAGTTACAATGAGCAGTTCTTC
CDR3 protein: CASSYWATSYNEQFF

D gene: .
J gene: TRBJ1-5
V gene: TRBV19
clone size: .
CDR3 DNA: TGTGCCAGTCATCACACTCGGGGGGGCAATCAGCCCCAGCATTTT
CDR3 protein: CASHHTRGGNQPQHF

D gene: .
J gene: TRBJ1-5
V gene: TRBV6-6
clone size: once
CDR3 DNA: TGTGCCAGCAGGCTATCTCAGGCTAGCAATCAGCCCCAGCATTTT
CDR3 protein: CASRLSQASNQPQHF

D gene: .
J gene: TRBJ1-4
V gene: TRBV18
clone size: .
CDR3 DNA: TGTGCCAGCTCACCACGAGGACAGCCTAATGAAAAACTGTTTTTT
CDR3 protein: CASSPRGQPNEKLFF

D gene: .
J gene: TRBJ1-5
V gene: TRBV2
clone size: .
CDR3 DNA: TGTGCCAGCAGTGCCGGGGGAAATAGCAATCAGCCCCAGCATTTT
CDR3 protein: CASSAGGNSNQPQHF

D gene: TRBD1
J gene: TRBJ1-1
V gene: TRBV6-1
clone size: .
CDR3 DNA: TGTGCCAGCAGTGAAGCGGCGGGACAGTGGATCACTGAAGCTTTCTTT
CDR3 protein: CASSEAAGQWITEAFF

D gene: .
J gene: TRBJ1-5
V gene: TRBV2
clone size: .
CDR3 DNA: TGTGCCAGCAGAGCCGACGGGAATCAGCCCCAGCATTTT
CDR3 protein: CASRADGNQPQHF

D gene: TRBD2
J gene: TRBJ2-1
V gene: TRBV4-2
clone size: few
CDR3 DNA: TGTGCCAGCAGCCAAGGACTAGCGGGAGGGCCCTCTGAGCAGTTCTTC
CDR3 protein: CASSQGLAGGPSEQFF

D gene: .
J gene: TRBJ2-7
V gene: TRBV7-7
clone size: few
CDR3 DNA: TGTGCCAGCAGCTTAGAGTCAGGAAACGAGCAGTACTTC
CDR3 protein: CASSLESGNEQYF

D gene: .
J gene: TRBJ2-1
V gene: TRBV10-2
clone size: once
CDR3 DNA: TGCGCCAGCAGCCAGGACAGAGTCAATGAGCAGTTCTTC
CDR3 protein: CASSQDRVNEQFF

D gene: TRBD1
J gene: TRBJ2-7
V gene: TRBV18
clone size: .
CDR3 DNA: TGTGCCAGCTCACCCCGACAGGGGACAAGCTCCTACGAGCAGTACTTC
CDR3 protein: CASSPRQGTSSYEQYF

D gene: .
J gene: TRBJ1-6
V gene: TRBV18
clone size: .
CDR3 DNA: TGTGCCAGCTTCACCAGGGAACCGAATTCACCCCTCCACTTT
CDR3 protein: CASFTREPNSPLHF

D gene: .
J gene: TRBJ1-2
V gene: TRBV11-2
clone size: .
CDR3 DNA: TGTGCCAGCAGCTTCACCACAGGATACTATGGCTACACCTTC
CDR3 protein: CASSFTTGYYGYTF

D gene: TRBD1
J gene: TRBJ1-2
V gene: TRBV2
clone size: .
CDR3 DNA: TGTGCCAGCAATACCCGGGCGACAGGGCGCTATGGCTACACCTTC
CDR3 protein: CASNTRATGRYGYTF

D gene: TRBD2
J gene: TRBJ2-7
V gene: TRBV2
clone size: .
CDR3 DNA: TGTGCCAGCTCCACCGGCGCGGGACTAGCGGCCTACGAGCAGTACTTC
CDR3 protein: CASSTGAGLAAYEQYF

D gene: .
J gene: TRBJ2-2
V gene: TRBV5-6
clone size: .
CDR3 DNA: TGTGCCAGCAGCTTAGGAGTAGCGGAGGCCGGGGAGCTGTTTTTT
CDR3 protein: CASSLGVAEAGELFF

D gene: TRBD1
J gene: TRBJ1-2
V gene: TRBV28
clone size: .
CDR3 DNA: TGTGCCAGCAGTTTCCGGGACAGGGCTGGCTACACCTTC
CDR3 protein: CASSFRDRAGYTF